These 13 T cell receptor beta chains were all obtained from the same sample, sequenced in a study of T cell clones after liver transplantation (dated by TCRdb to about 2019). Libraries were prepared through the immunoSEQ multiplex PCR assay. The table was pulled from immuneACCESS by TCRdb, which kept in-frame rearrangements only. Such tables lose some clones; where checked, under half of the loss comes from unresolved V genes, and the rest has no known cause. Across this sample there are 55,000 to 75,000 clones, with about 70% seen only once. The ten largest clones take up less than 3.5% of the sample. The sequencing here drew on CD4+ T cells from blood, taken at the approximately 16-month timepoint. Receptor source: a human patient who received a liver transplant. Following transplantation, T cells from the graft donor may be among those present.

V gene TRBV28 combines with J gene TRBJ2-3, with TRBD1 identical over 10 bases. J lost 3 bases, V lost 4 bases, and 7 bases had no gene match. This CDR3 contains 16 residues. Germline assignment: CDR1 MDHEN and CDR2 SYDVKM. The CDR3 loop reads CASSSQTGGETDTQYF. The DNA of the CDR3 is TGTGCCAGCAGTTCTCAGACAGGGGGCGAGACAGATACGCAGTATTTT. The entire variable domain, with the rest obtained from reference TRBV28 and TRBJ2-3, is as follows: DVKVTQSSRYLVKRTGEKVFLECVQDMDHENMFWYRQDPGLGLRLIYFSYDVKMKEKGDIPEGYSVSREKKERFSLILESASTNQTSMYLCASSSQTGGETDTQYFGPGTRLTVL.

The chain recombines TRBV28 with TRBJ1-2; D not certain. This CDR3 region has 11 residues. Per the germline V gene, CDR1 is MDHEN and CDR2 is SYDVKM. The ends were cut back, 4 bases at V and 11 bases at J, with 11 bases in the middle. CDR3 nucleotides: TGTGCCAGCAGTTCCGACCCTTGGTACACCTTC. As protein: CASSSDPWYTF.

The J gene is TRBJ1-3, the V gene TRBV6-1; 10 nucleotides match TRBD1. Germline-derived CDR1 and CDR2 are MNHNS and SASEGT. The CDR3 sequence is 15 residues long. After removal of 7 bases from V and 2 bases from J, the junction contained 5 bases not matched to a gene. The CDR3: CASIAGTGAGNTIYF. CDR3 nucleotides: TGTGCCAGCATCGCTGGGACAGGGGCTGGAAACACCATATATTTT.

This sequence joins TRBV6-1 and TRBJ2-7, with 7 bases fitting TRBD1. After removal of 4 bases from V and 7 bases from J, the junction contained 10 bases not matched to a gene. CDR1 and CDR2 from the germline V gene are MNHNS and SASEGT. The CDR3 runs 14 residues. The CDR3: CASSALQGTWEQYF. CDR3 nucleotides: TGTGCCAGCAGTGCCCTACAGGGGACGTGGGAGCAGTACTTC.

The chain combines TRBV18 with TRBJ1-2; D not resolved. V shed 2 bases and J shed 0 bases, with 13 bases lying between them. The CDR3 has 16 amino acids. Germline loops: CDR1 KGHSH, CDR2 LQKENI. This CDR3 reads CASSPNEQSSNYGYTF. The CDR3 bases are TGTGCCAGCTCACCAAACGAACAGAGTTCTAACTATGGCTACACCTTC. The entire variable domain, with the rest obtained from reference TRBV18 and TRBJ1-2, is as follows: NAGVMQNPRHLVRRRGQEARLRCSPMKGHSHVYWYRQLPEEGLKFMVYLQKENIIDESGMPKERFSAEFPKEGPSILRIQQVVRGDSAAYFCASSPNEQSSNYGYTFGSGTRLTVV.

V usage is TRBV6-1 and J usage is TRBJ2-3; possible D gene TRBD2, 5 bases. V was clipped by 6 bases and J by 2 bases, with 12 bases between them. Germline CDR1 MNHNS, CDR2 SASEGT. The CDR3 loop spans 14 amino acids. The CDR3 here is CASRSLGATDTQYF. CDR3 nucleotides: TGTGCCAGCAGGTCACTAGGAGCCACAGATACGCAGTATTTT.

V gene TRBV19 combines with J gene TRBJ1-6, with D unclear. The CDR3 is made up of 12 amino acids. The V gene lost 2 bases and the J gene lost 7 bases, with 3 bases spanning the gap. Germline CDR1 reads LNHDA; CDR2 reads SQIVND (reference sequence). CDR3: CASSISNSPLHF. DNA of the CDR3: TGTGCCAGTAGTATATCGAATTCACCCCTCCACTTT.

The gene calls are TRBV6-6 and TRBJ2-5, with D perhaps TRBD1 (6 bases). V shed 4 bases and J shed 2 bases, with 11 bases lying between them. Germline CDR1 reads MNHNY; CDR2 reads SVGAGI (reference sequence). The CDR3 is 14 residues long. The CDR3 region has the DNA TGTGCCAGCAGTTGGCGAGGGGGACAAGAGACCCAGTACTTC. This sequence encodes CASSWRGGQETQYF.

The chain links TRBV7-8 to TRBJ2-5, with TRBD2 as a possible D gene (6 bases). The V gene's germline CDR1 is SGHVS and CDR2 FQNEAQ. The CDR3 consists of 17 residues. The V gene lost 5 bases and the J gene lost 5 bases, with 24 bases spanning the gap. The CDR3 region has the DNA TGTGCCAGCAGCCGTAGCGGAACCAGTGAGATGCGGGAGACCCAGTACTTC. Protein: CASSRSGTSEMRETQYF.

The chain combines TRBV6-1 with TRBJ1-1; D ambiguous. Germline V gene sequence: CDR1 MNHNS, CDR2 SASEGT. V lost 3 bases and J lost 8, with 1 base in between. The CDR3 has 9 residues. The CDR3 DNA reads as TGTGCCAGCAGTGAGGAAGCTTTCTTT. As protein: CASSEEAFF.

This clone occurred once. This sequence joins TRBV5-1 and TRBJ1-3, with D uncertain. The germline gives CDR1 SGHRS, CDR2 YFSETQ. The CDR3 consists of 16 residues. Trimming took 0 bases from V and 0 from J, leaving 10 bases between them. CDR3 protein: CASSLGATSSGNTIYF. The CDR3 coding sequence is TGCGCCAGCAGCTTGGGGGCCACGAGCTCTGGAAACACCATATATTTT.

The chain links TRBV11-3 to TRBJ2-5; perhaps TRBD2 as D (6 bases). Germline loops: CDR1 SGHNT, CDR2 YENEEA. The ends were cut back, 1 base at V and 1 base at J, with 10 bases in the middle. There are 15 residues in the CDR3. The CDR3 is CASSLVGGTQETQYF. In DNA form, the CDR3 reads TGTGCCAGCAGCTTAGTTGGCGGGACCCAAGAGACCCAGTACTTC. Based on the CDR3 plus reference TRBV11-3 and TRBJ2-5, the full variable domain is EAGVVQSPRYKIIEKKQPVAFWCNPISGHNTLYWYLQNLGQGPELLIRYENEEAVDDSQLPKDRFSAERLKGVDSTLKIQPAELGDSAVYLCASSLVGGTQETQYFGPGTRLLVL.

The chain couples TRBV19 to TRBJ1-5; 7 positions match TRBD1. CDR1 is LNHDA and CDR2 is SQIVND in the germline V gene (reference sequence). V lost 5 bases and J lost 2; bases outside the gene matches: 6. The CDR3 totals 15 residues. In DNA, the CDR3 is TGTGCCAGTAGTGAGACAGGGTCTGGCAATCAGCCCCAGCATTTT. Protein: CASSETGSGNQPQHF.